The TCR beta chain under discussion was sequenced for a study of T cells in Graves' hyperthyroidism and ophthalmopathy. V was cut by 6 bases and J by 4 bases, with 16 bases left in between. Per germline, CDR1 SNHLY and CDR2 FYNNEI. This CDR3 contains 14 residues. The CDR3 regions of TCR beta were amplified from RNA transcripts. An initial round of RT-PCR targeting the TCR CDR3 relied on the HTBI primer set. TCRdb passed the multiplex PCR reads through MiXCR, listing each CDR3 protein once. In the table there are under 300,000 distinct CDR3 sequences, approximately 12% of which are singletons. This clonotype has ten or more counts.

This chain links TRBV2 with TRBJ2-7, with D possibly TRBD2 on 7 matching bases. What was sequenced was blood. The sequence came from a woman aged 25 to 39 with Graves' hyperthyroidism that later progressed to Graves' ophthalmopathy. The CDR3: CASRGGGAVYEQYF. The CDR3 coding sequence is TGTGCCAGCAGAGGGGGAGGGGCCGTATACGAGCAGTACTTC.